Each of the 10 T cell receptor beta chains below was sequenced from the same sample in a study of PD-1 blockade in classical Hodgkin lymphoma. Data came from immunoSEQ multiplex PCR; TCRdb stores just in-frame clones and leaves some out. The repertoire holds 13,000 or so clones, with 82% as singletons. Each of the patients experienced relapse following autologous stem cell transplantation, and their brentuximab vedotin exposure differed. The sample in question was peripheral blood mononuclear cells (PBMCs), obtained at baseline. The receptors stem from a human donor with classical Hodgkin lymphoma.

The chain uses TRBV27 and TRBJ1-5; 7 nucleotides match TRBD1. The CDR3 sequence is 17 residues long. Germline V gene lookup returns CDR1 MNHEY and CDR2 SMNVEV (reference sequence). V gave up 5 bases and J gave up 0 bases; unmatched junction bases: 10. CDR3 sequence: CASSPRQGPYSNQPQHF. CDR3 sequence (DNA): TGTGCCAGCAGTCCCCGACAGGGCCCTTATAGCAATCAGCCCCAGCATTTT.

This chain joins TRBV7-6 and TRBJ2-7; D not certain. The CDR3 extends over 15 amino acids. Trimming took 1 base from V and 0 from J, leaving 10 bases between them. Germline values: CDR1 SGHVS, CDR2 FNYEAQ. This CDR3 is CASSLGAGNSYEQYF. In nucleotides, the CDR3 is TGTGCCAGCAGCTTAGGGGCAGGAAACTCCTACGAGCAGTACTTC.

The rearrangement uses TRBV2 and TRBJ2-7, with D tentatively TRBD1 (5 bases). V gave up 2 bases and J gave up 4 bases, with 12 bases separating them. This CDR3 is 14 amino acids long. The germline CDR1 and CDR2 sequences are SNHLY and FYNNEI. The DNA of the CDR3 is TGTGCCAGCAGTGAAAGCAGGGTGGGTTACGAGCAGTACTTC. Protein: CASSESRVGYEQYF.

The rearrangement links TRBV5-4 to TRBJ2-3; 10 bases are a match to TRBD2. V lost 4 bases and J lost 0; bases outside the gene matches: 11. The length of the CDR3 is 18 residues. The germline CDR1 and CDR2 sequences are SGHNT and YYREEE (reference sequence). The CDR3 sequence: CASSPRLAGWSSTDTQYF. The CDR3 DNA follows: TGTGCCAGCAGCCCCCGACTAGCGGGTTGGTCTAGCACAGATACGCAGTATTTT.

This rearrangement joins TRBV23-1 to TRBJ1-6; D remains ambiguous. TRBV23-1 is annotated as an ORF whose role is uncertain. V lost 4 bases to trimming and J lost 13 bases, with 14 bases between them. The CDR3 runs to 13 residues. The CDR3 coding sequence is TGCGCCAGCAGTCCTCCCTTCGGGCGTCCCCTCCACTTT. Amino acids: CASSPPFGRPLHF.

The rearrangement links TRBV2 to TRBJ2-1, with 12 bases aligning to TRBD2. This CDR3 contains 18 residues. The junction had 10 bases not matched to a gene; V was cut back by 6 bases and J by 1 base. Germline loops: CDR1 SNHLY, CDR2 FYNNEI. Here the CDR3 reads CASRVLAGGPTSYNEQFF. The CDR3 bases are TGTGCCAGCAGGGTTCTAGCGGGAGGGCCCACGTCCTACAATGAGCAGTTCTTC.

The gene calls are TRBV7-6 and TRBJ2-1, with D unresolved. The CDR3 runs to 16 residues. The V gene lost 6 bases and the J gene lost 0 bases, with 15 bases spanning the gap. Germline CDR1 is SGHVS and CDR2 is FNYEAQ. The CDR3 region has the DNA TGTGCCAGCAGTCGTAGTCCTACCAGCTCCTACAATGAGCAGTTCTTC. Translating gives CASSRSPTSSYNEQFF.

This rearrangement joins TRBV9 to TRBJ2-3, with D possibly being TRBD2 (5 bases). Trimming stripped 0 bases from V and 4 bases from J, with 18 bases between. Germline V gives CDR1 SGDLS, CDR2 YYNGEE. This CDR3 is 17 amino acids long. The CDR3 DNA reads as TGTGCCAGCAGCGTAGTTTTAAAGGTAGCGCTCGCAGATACGCAGTATTTT. Translated: CASSVVLKVALADTQYF.

This sequence joins TRBV11-2 and TRBJ2-5, with D perhaps matching TRBD1 or TRBD2 (6 bases each). CDR3 size: 19 residues. The V and J ends lost 1 base and 2 bases respectively, with 23 bases between them. Germline lookup yields CDR1 SGHAT and CDR2 FQNNGV. CDR3 loop: CASSLGSLWGATLQETQYF. The CDR3, as DNA: TGTGCCAGCAGCTTAGGTTCCCTGTGGGGGGCCACACTACAAGAGACCCAGTACTTC.

This rearrangement joins TRBV5-5 to TRBJ2-5, with 10 bases matching TRBD2. Germline CDR1 SGHKS, CDR2 YYEKEE (reference sequence). With V trimmed by 0 bases and J by 1 base, 6 bases remained unmatched. The CDR3 length is 17 residues. CDR3 region: CASSLEELAGAQETQYF. The DNA of the CDR3 is TGTGCCAGCAGCTTGGAGGAGCTAGCGGGGGCCCAAGAGACCCAGTACTTC.